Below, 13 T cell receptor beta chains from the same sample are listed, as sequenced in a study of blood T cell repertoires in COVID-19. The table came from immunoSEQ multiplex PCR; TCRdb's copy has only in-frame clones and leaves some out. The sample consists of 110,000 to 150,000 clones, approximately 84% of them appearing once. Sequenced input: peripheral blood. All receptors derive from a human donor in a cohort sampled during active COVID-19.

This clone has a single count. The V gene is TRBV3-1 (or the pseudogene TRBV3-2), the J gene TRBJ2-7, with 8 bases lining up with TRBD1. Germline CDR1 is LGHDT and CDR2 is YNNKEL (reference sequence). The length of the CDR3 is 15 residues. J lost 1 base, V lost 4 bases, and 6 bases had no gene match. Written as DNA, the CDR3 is TGTGCCAGCAGCCTCCTCGGACAGGGATCCTACGAGCAGTACTTC. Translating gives CASSLLGQGSYEQYF.

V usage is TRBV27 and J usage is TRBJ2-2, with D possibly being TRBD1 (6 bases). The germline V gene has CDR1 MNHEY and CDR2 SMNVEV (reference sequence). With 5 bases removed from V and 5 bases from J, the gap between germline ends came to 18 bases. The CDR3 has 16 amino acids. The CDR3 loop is CASSPNRVGGTGELFF. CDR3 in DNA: TGTGCCAGCAGTCCCAACAGGGTCGGTGGGACCGGGGAGCTGTTTTTT.

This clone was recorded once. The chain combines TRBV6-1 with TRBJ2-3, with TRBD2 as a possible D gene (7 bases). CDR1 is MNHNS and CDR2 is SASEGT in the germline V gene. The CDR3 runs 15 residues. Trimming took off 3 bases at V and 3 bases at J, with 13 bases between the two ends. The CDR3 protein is CASSDERGGTDTQYF. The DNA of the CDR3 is TGTGCCAGCAGTGACGAGAGGGGGGGGACAGATACGCAGTATTTT.

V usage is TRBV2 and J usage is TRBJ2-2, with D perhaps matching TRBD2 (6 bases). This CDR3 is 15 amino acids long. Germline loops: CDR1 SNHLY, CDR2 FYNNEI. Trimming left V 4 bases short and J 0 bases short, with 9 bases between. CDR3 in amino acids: CASSAEGPNTGELFF. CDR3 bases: TGTGCCAGCAGTGCGGAGGGGCCGAACACCGGGGAGCTGTTTTTT. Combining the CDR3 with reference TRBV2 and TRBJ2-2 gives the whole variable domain EPEVTQTPSHQVTQMGQEVILRCVPISNHLYFYWYRQILGQKVEFLVSFYNNEISEKSEIFDDQFSVERPDGSNFTLKIRSTKLEDSAMYFCASSAEGPNTGELFFGEGSRLTVL.

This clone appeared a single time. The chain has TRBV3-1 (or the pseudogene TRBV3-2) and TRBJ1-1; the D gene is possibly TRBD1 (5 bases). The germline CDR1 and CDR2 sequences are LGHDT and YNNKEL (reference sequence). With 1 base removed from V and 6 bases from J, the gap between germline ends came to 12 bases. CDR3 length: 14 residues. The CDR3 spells CASSQATQGAEAFF. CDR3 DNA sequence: TGTGCCAGCAGCCAAGCGACGCAGGGCGCTGAAGCTTTCTTT.

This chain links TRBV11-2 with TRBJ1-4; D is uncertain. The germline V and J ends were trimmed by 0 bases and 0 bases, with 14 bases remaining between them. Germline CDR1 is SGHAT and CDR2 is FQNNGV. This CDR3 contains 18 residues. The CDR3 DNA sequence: TGTGCCAGCAGCTTAGAAGGAGTTCTCTCTGCAACTAATGAAAAACTGTTTTTT. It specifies CASSLEGVLSATNEKLFF.

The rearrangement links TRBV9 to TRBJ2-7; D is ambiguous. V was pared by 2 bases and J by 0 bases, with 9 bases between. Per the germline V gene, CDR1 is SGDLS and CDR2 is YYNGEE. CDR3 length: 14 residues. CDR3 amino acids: CASSVDSSSYEQYF. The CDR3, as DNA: TGTGCCAGCAGCGTCGACTCGAGCTCCTACGAGCAGTACTTC.

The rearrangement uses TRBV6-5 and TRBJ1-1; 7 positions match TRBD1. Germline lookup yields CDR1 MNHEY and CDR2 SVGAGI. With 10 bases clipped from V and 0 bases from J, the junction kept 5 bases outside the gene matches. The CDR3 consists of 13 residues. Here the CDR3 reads CANSQGMNTEAFF. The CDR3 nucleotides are TGTGCCAACTCACAGGGGATGAACACTGAAGCTTTCTTT.

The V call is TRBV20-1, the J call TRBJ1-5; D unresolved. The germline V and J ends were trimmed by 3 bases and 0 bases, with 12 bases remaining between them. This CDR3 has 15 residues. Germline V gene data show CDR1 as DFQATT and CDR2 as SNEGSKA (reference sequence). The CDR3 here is CSASEGAVSNQPQHF. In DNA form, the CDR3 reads TGCAGTGCTAGTGAAGGAGCCGTTAGCAATCAGCCCCAGCATTTT.

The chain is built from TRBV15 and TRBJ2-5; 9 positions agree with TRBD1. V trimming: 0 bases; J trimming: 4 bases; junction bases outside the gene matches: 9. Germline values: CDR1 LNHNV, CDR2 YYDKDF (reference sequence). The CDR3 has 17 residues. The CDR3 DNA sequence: TGTGCCACCAGCAGAGATCCTTTGGGACAGGGAGGAGAGACCCAGTACTTC. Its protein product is CATSRDPLGQGGETQYF.

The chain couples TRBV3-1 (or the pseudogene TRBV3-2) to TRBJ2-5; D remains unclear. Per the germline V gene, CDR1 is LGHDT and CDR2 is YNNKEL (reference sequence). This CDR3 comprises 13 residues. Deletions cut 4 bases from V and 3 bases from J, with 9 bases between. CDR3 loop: CASSRRPEETQYF. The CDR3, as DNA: TGTGCCAGCAGCCGGAGACCGGAAGAGACCCAGTACTTC.

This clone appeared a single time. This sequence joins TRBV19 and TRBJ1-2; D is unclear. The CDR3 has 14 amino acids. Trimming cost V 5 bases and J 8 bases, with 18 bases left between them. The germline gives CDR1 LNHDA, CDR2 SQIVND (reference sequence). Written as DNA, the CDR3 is TGTGCCAGTAGTGGTACCGGGGAAGTCGAGGGCTACACCTTC. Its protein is CASSGTGEVEGYTF.

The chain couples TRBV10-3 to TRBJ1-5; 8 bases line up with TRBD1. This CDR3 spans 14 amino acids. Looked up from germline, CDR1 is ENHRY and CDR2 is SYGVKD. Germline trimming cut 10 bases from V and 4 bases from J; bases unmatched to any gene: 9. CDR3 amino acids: CATSDRESNQPQHF. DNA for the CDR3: TGTGCCACCTCGGACAGGGAGAGTAATCAGCCCCAGCATTTT.